The present entry profiles one T cell receptor (beta chain) with its context. The library was built for alpha chains, so this beta chain is an off-target read and its size means little. The sample originates from a study of spatial heterogeneity in lung cancer. Whole-study context: Sequences of the beta chain were consistently detected in greater numbers than alpha-chain sequences. Each distinct TCR and UMI combination averaged more than ten appearances in raw reads.

The sample's time point: sample taken at primary tumor resection. Sequencing was performed on whole RNA extracted from tumor and nontumor lung tissue, or from frozen PBMC, and the material was left unsorted. The donors were 72 patients with non-small cell lung cancer that was early-stage and untreated. The study tagged each TCR cDNA molecule with a unique molecular identifier. One entry per CDR3 protein results from TCRdb running MiXCR on the 5' RACE reads. The sample holds a few thousand distinct CDR3 sequences, about a third seen once. Trimming pared 2 bases from V and 2 bases from J, leaving 3 bases between. This CDR3 contains 12 residues.

This TCR came from a male donor with early-stage non-small cell lung cancer. The V gene is TRBV12-3 or TRBV12-4, the J gene TRBJ1-2; no reliable D call. The sample consisted of PBMCs, taken at surgery. The CDR3, as DNA: TGTGCCAGCAGTTTATCCAACTATGGCTACACCTTC. Translation: CASSLSNYGYTF.